This T cell receptor (beta chain) comes out of a study of regulatory T cells in long-lasting Graves disease. Construction of the TCR beta libraries employed iRepertoire HTBI primers in conjunction with Arm-PCR of CDR3 regions. In TCRdb, the multiplex PCR reads were re-called with MiXCR into one record per CDR3 protein. This repertoire shows about 500,000 distinct CDR3 sequences, roughly 15% found once; its top ten account for 12%. This clonotype was seen at least ten times. The time point: newly diagnosed GD, antithyroid drugs for less than 3 months. RNA from PBMCs was the source of the TCR library. V lost 5 bases, J lost 11 bases, and 22 bases lay in between. The germline gives CDR1 DFQATT, CDR2 SNEGSKA (reference sequence). The CDR3 runs 14 residues. These records were also assigned to another study, of T cells in Graves' hyperthyroidism and ophthalmopathy. That study reports: A set of HTBI primers served as the primers for a first-round RT-PCR of the TCR CDR3.

This TCR derives from a man aged 35 to 55 with Graves disease. Sequenced material: peripheral blood mononuclear cells (PBMCs), taken at new diagnosis, from a patient treated with antithyroid drugs. V gene TRBV20-1 combines with J gene TRBJ1-5; D possibly corresponds to TRBD1 (6 bases). The CDR3 DNA is TGCAGTGCTCAAAGGGGGGACGCAACTCGGGCCCAGCATTTT. Amino acid sequence: CSAQRGDATRAQHF.